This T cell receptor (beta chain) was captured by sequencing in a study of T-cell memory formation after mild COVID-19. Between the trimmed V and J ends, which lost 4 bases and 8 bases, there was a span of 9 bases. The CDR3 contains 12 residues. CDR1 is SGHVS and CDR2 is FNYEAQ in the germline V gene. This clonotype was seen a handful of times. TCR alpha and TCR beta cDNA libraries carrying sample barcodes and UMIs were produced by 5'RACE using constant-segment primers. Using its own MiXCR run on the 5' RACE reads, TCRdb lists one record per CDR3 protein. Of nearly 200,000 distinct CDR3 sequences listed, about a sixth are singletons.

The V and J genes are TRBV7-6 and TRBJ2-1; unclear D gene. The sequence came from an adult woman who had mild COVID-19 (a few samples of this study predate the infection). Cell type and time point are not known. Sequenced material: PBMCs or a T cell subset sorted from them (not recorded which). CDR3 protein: CASSSWNHEQFF. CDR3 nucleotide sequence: TGTGCCAGCAGCTCCTGGAATCATGAGCAGTTCTTC.